This entry lists 9 T cell receptor beta chains sequenced from one sample in a study of blood T cell repertoires in COVID-19. Sequencing used immunoSEQ multiplex PCR; TCRdb keeps in-frame clones, though not all of them. The table includes a few hundred thousand clones, about 86% detected once. The sequenced sample was PBMCs or T cells enriched from blood (not recorded which). The receptors derive from a woman aged 35 to 49 with acute COVID-19.

V usage is TRBV27 and J usage is TRBJ2-7; 7 positions match TRBD2. Trimming removed 4 bases from V and 1 base from J; junction bases left unmatched: 7. The CDR3 covers 15 residues. Germline CDR1 and CDR2: MNHEY and SMNVEV (reference sequence). For the CDR3, the DNA is TGTGCCAGCAGTTCCGGCTCGGGGGGTTCCTACGAGCAGTACTTC. Protein sequence: CASSSGSGGSYEQYF.

The chain links TRBV5-1 to TRBJ2-1; 7 bases line up with TRBD1. Unmatched junction bases numbered 4, after V lost 3 bases and J lost 1 base. Germline V lookup: CDR1 SGHRS, CDR2 YFSETQ. The CDR3 extends over 15 amino acids. The CDR3 coding sequence is TGCGCCAGCAGCTGGGGGACAGCTTCCTACAATGAGCAGTTCTTC. Translating it yields CASSWGTASYNEQFF.

The chain joins TRBV5-8 to TRBJ2-1; the match to TRBD2 covers 10 bases. Germline CDR1 SGHTS, CDR2 YDEGEE. The V segment lost 3 bases and the J segment 4 bases; nucleotides outside the gene matches: 7. The CDR3 is 16 residues long. The CDR3 sequence: CASSYILAGVYNEQFF. DNA of the CDR3: TGTGCCAGCAGCTATATCCTAGCGGGAGTTTACAATGAGCAGTTCTTC.

The chain joins TRBV28 to TRBJ2-7; maybe TRBD2 (6 bases). This CDR3 has 15 residues. The germline CDR1 and CDR2 sequences are MDHEN and SYDVKM. Trimming shortened V by 3 bases and J by 3 bases, and 15 bases separated the two germline ends. CDR3 bases: TGTGCCAGCAGTTTTAACGCGGGGATACACTACGAGCAGTACTTC. Translating gives CASSFNAGIHYEQYF.

The rearrangement uses TRBV3-1 (or the pseudogene TRBV3-2) and TRBJ2-1; tentatively, D is TRBD2 (5 bases). The CDR3 is made up of 16 amino acids. Trimming stripped 4 bases from V and 4 bases from J, with 17 bases between. Germline CDR1 and CDR2: LGHDT and YNNKEL (reference sequence). In DNA form, the CDR3 reads TGTGCCAGCAGCCCCGAAGGGAGAGAACCTTACAATGAGCAGTTCTTC. As protein: CASSPEGREPYNEQFF.

This clone has just a few counts. The J gene is TRBJ2-6, the V gene TRBV5-1; TRBD2 agrees at 7 bases. Germline lookup yields CDR1 SGHRS and CDR2 YFSETQ. This CDR3 spans 15 amino acids. The trim removed 6 bases at V and 2 bases at J, leaving 5 bases unmatched. CDR3 residues: CASTPAGAGANVLTF. CDR3 DNA sequence: TGCGCCAGCACCCCGGCGGGAGCTGGGGCCAACGTCCTGACTTTC.

Concerning this clone itself: A much larger clone lies one base from this, so it may be a read error. The rearrangement joins TRBV9 to TRBJ1-1, with D maybe TRBD1 (5 bases). Trimming cost V 4 bases and J 1 base, with 8 bases left between them. The CDR3 is 13 residues long. Germline CDR1 reads SGDLS; CDR2 reads YYNGEE. The CDR3 nucleotides are TGTGCCAGCAGCTCTCAGGGGAACACTGAAGCTTTCTTT. Protein sequence: CASSSQGNTEAFF.

In this sample, this clone turned up a few times. V and J are TRBV7-2 and TRBJ2-7, with TRBD2 matching over 12 bases. The CDR3 covers 15 residues. Germline assignment: CDR1 SGHTA and CDR2 FQGNSA. After removal of 5 bases from V and 6 bases from J, the junction contained 8 bases not matched to a gene. The DNA of the CDR3 is TGTGCCAGCAGCACAGCTAGCGGGAGGGCCCTCGAGCAGTACTTC. Its protein is CASSTASGRALEQYF.

Comment on this clone: Other nucleotide sequences from this sample produce the same CDR3. The gene calls are TRBV7-3 and TRBJ2-1, with 7 nucleotides matching TRBD2. V trimming: 2 bases; J trimming: 3 bases; junction bases outside the gene matches: 4. The CDR3 runs to 15 residues. Germline V lookup: CDR1 SGHTA, CDR2 FQGTGA. The CDR3 protein is CASSLGLAVYNEQFF. The CDR3 coding sequence is TGTGCCAGCAGCTTAGGGCTAGCGGTCTACAATGAGCAGTTCTTC.